The source of this T cell receptor (beta chain) is a study of control samples from healthy donors and cancer patients. This clone was seen a handful of times. CDR3 length equals 14 residues. V lost 3 bases and J lost 4; bases outside the gene matches: 4. Germline CDR1 reads SGDLS; CDR2 reads YYNGEE. TCRdb keeps only in-frame clones here, not all; method: immunoSEQ multiplex PCR. The top ten clones hold 0.68% of a sample with approximately 150,000 clones, about 90% of them seen once. This chain uses TRBV9 with TRBJ1-2; 9 nucleotides align to TRBD1. The source is a woman aged 30 to 39 in good health. The sequenced material came from blood. The CDR3 nucleotides read TGTGCCAGCAGCGGACCGGACAGGGGCTATGGCTACACCTTC. It codes for CASSGPDRGYGYTF.